These 15 T cell receptor beta chains share one sample of origin, sequenced in a study of cytomegalovirus exposure and HLA in healthy donors. The PCR contained 60 Vbeta and 13 Jbeta primers. Sequencing used immunoSEQ multiplex PCR; TCRdb keeps in-frame clones, though not all of them. Among around 200,000 clones listed, around 85% were seen once. The sample taken for sequencing was PBMCs. These receptors came from a man aged 35 to 55 in good health and CMV-seropositive.

This chain uses TRBV5-1 with TRBJ2-2; 7 bases line up with TRBD1. In germline, CDR1 is SGHRS, CDR2 YFSETQ. J was trimmed by 0 bases and V by 4 bases; bases with no gene match: 3. The CDR3 loop spans 15 amino acids. This chain's CDR3 is CASSAGTANTGELFF. Here the CDR3 DNA reads TGCGCCAGCAGCGCCGGGACAGCGAACACCGGGGAGCTGTTTTTT.

The rearrangement joins TRBV11-2 to TRBJ2-1; possible D gene TRBD2, 6 bases. The V end lost 2 bases, the J end lost 9 bases, and 17 bases lay between the germline ends. The CDR3 has 15 amino acids. The V gene's germline CDR1 is SGHAT and CDR2 FQNNGV. The DNA for the CDR3 is TGTGCCAGCAGCTTACTAGCGATCTACTCAACTGAGCAGTTCTTC. Encoded protein: CASSLLAIYSTEQFF.

The V gene is TRBV10-3, the J gene TRBJ1-1; 11 bases match TRBD1. The V and J ends lost 11 bases and 4 bases, in that order; junction bases with no gene match: 3. CDR3 length equals 12 residues. The V gene's germline CDR1 is ENHRY and CDR2 SYGVKD. The CDR3, as DNA: TGTGCCGCGGGACAGGGGGGCACTGAAGCTTTCTTT. It encodes CAAGQGGTEAFF.

The V and J genes are TRBV9 and TRBJ1-1; weak D call: TRBD1 (5 bases). The germline CDR1 and CDR2 sequences are SGDLS and YYNGEE. V lost 4 bases to trimming and J lost 3 bases, with 16 bases between them. The CDR3 totals 15 residues. CDR3 DNA: TGTGCCAGCAGCCGAGGGACGGGGGTGGACACTGAAGCTTTCTTT. Its translation: CASSRGTGVDTEAFF. Based on the CDR3 plus reference TRBV9 and TRBJ1-1, the full variable domain is DSGVTQTPKHLITATGQRVTLRCSPRSGDLSVYWYQQSLDQGLQFLIQYYNGEERAKGNILERFSAQQFPDLHSELNLSSLELGDSALYFCASSRGTGVDTEAFFGQGTRLTVV.

This clone came up a few times. The rearrangement joins TRBV6-5 to TRBJ2-5, with D unclear. The CDR3 is 11 residues long. V was cut by 2 bases and J by 7 bases, with 5 bases left in between. Germline values: CDR1 MNHEY, CDR2 SVGAGI. CDR3 in amino acids: CASSYTGTQYF. The CDR3 DNA sequence: TGTGCCAGCAGTTACACGGGGACCCAGTACTTC.

This rearrangement joins TRBV7-9 to TRBJ2-5; a weak D match, TRBD2 (6 bases). Trimming removed 4 bases at V and 5 bases at J, with 17 bases between. Germline loops: CDR1 SEHNR, CDR2 FQNEAQ (reference sequence). There are 15 residues in the CDR3. CDR3 amino acids: CASSSPGARGETQYF. In DNA form, the CDR3 reads TGTGCCAGCAGCTCCCCCGGGGCTCGGGGGGAGACCCAGTACTTC.

The chain combines TRBV4-2 with TRBJ1-4, with D perhaps TRBD1 (5 bases). CDR3 length equals 15 residues. V lost 4 bases and J lost 6, with 15 bases in between. The germline V gene encodes CDR1 LGHNA and CDR2 YNFKEQ. CDR3 nucleotide sequence: TGTGCCAGCAGCCTTGGCAGGGCAATCCATGAAAAACTGTTTTTT. Amino acid sequence: CASSLGRAIHEKLFF.

The rearrangement joins TRBV21-1 to TRBJ2-5; the table's D call, TRBD2, has no DNA check behind it. TRBV21-1 is annotated as a pseudogene. This CDR3 has 20 amino acids. The CDR3 is CASSGRRSAGGPRRLKTQYF. The CDR3 DNA follows: TGTGCCAGCAGCGGGCGCAGATCAGCGGGGGGGCCGAGGCGACTAAAGACCCAGTACTTC.

Regarding this clone: In the same sample, other DNA sequences code for this CDR3. The chain employs TRBV9 and TRBJ2-7; D is possibly TRBD2 (7 bases). CDR1 and CDR2 (germline): SGDLS, YYNGEE. This CDR3 contains 14 residues. Trimming pared 0 bases from V and 4 bases from J, leaving 11 bases between. CDR3: CASSVGGGGYEQYF. CDR3 sequence (DNA): TGTGCCAGCAGCGTAGGAGGGGGGGGATACGAGCAGTACTTC.

This clone has just one count. This rearrangement joins TRBV7-8 to TRBJ2-7; TRBD1 might be the D (5 bases). With 2 bases removed from V and 2 bases from J, the gap between germline ends came to 7 bases. Germline V gene data show CDR1 as SGHVS and CDR2 as FQNEAQ. The CDR3 has 13 amino acids. The CDR3 nucleotides read TGTGCCAGCAGCTTATTACAGGCCTACGAGCAGTACTTC. It encodes CASSLLQAYEQYF.

This clone was seen once. The chain employs TRBV6-6 and TRBJ2-7, with 7 nucleotides matching TRBD1. Trimming took 5 bases from V and 5 from J; bases not matched to a gene: 3. Germline V gene data show CDR1 as MNHNY and CDR2 as SVGAGI (reference sequence). The CDR3 is 12 residues long. The CDR3 DNA is TGTGCCAGCAGTAAGGGGGCCCACGAGCAGTACTTC. Residues: CASSKGAHEQYF.

V usage is TRBV25-1 and J usage is TRBJ2-2, with D possibly matching TRBD1 (6 bases). This CDR3 contains 14 residues. The germline CDR1 and CDR2 sequences are MGHDK and SYGVNS. DNA for the CDR3: TGTGCATCCACCGGGACATCAGCTACCGGGGAGCTGTTTTTT. It codes for CASTGTSATGELFF.

The CDR3 DNA is TGTGCAAGTCGCCCTTACACTTACCGGGGGACTAGCAGGTACGAGCAGTACTTC. Its protein product is CASRPYTYRGTSRYEQYF. The V call is TRBV12-2, the J call TRBJ2-7; the table's D call TRBD2 went unverified against the DNA. TRBV12-2 is a documented pseudogene. This CDR3 is built from 18 residues.

The V and J genes are TRBV19 and TRBJ2-7, with 7 bases that match TRBD2. Losses at the gene ends were 1 base for V and 3 bases for J; bases not matched to a gene: 6. This CDR3 has 15 amino acids. Per the germline V gene, CDR1 is LNHDA and CDR2 is SQIVND (reference sequence). The CDR3 DNA is TGTGCCAGTAGTATAGGGGCGGGGGAGGTCTACGAGCAGTACTTC. Translation: CASSIGAGEVYEQYF.

The rearrangement joins TRBV25-1 to TRBJ2-3; no clear D gene. The CDR3 is 12 residues long. V lost 3 bases, J lost 5 bases, and 6 bases lay in between. The V gene's germline CDR1 is MGHDK and CDR2 SYGVNS. For the CDR3, the DNA is TGTGCCAGCAGTGAGGCGGTAGATACGCAGTATTTT. Translating it yields CASSEAVDTQYF.